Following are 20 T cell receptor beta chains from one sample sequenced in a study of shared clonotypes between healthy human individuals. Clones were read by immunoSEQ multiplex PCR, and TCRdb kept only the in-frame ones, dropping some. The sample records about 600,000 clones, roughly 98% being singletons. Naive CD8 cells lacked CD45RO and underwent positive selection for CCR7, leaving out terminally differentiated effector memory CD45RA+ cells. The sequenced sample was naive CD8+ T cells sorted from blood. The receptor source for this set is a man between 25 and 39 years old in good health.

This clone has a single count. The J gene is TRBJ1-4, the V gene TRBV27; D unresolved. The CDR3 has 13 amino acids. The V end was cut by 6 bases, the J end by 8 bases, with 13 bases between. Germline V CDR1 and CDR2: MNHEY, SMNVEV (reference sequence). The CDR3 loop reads CASSYSGREKLFF. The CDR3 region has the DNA TGTGCCAGCAGCTATTCCGGAAGGGAAAAACTGTTTTTT.

CDR3 in DNA: TGTGCCAGCAGCTTGGGGGGGACCCCGTGGGGTGATGAGCAGTTCTTC. It encodes CASSLGGTPWGDEQFF. This sequence joins TRBV5-6 and TRBJ2-1; the D call may be TRBD1 or TRBD2 (5 bases each). This CDR3 has 16 amino acids. Per germline, CDR1 SGHDT and CDR2 YYEEEE. The V end lost 0 bases, the J end lost 8 bases, and 18 bases lay between the germline ends.

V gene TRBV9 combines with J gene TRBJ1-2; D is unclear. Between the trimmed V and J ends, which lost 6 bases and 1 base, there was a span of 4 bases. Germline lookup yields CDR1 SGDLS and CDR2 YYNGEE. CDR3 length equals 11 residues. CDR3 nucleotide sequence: TGTGCCAGCAAGGGTAACTATGGCTACACCTTC. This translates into CASKGNYGYTF.

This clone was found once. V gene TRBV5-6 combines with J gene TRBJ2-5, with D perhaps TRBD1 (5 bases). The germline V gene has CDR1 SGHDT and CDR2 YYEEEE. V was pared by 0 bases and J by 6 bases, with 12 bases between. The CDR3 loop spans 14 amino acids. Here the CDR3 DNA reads TGTGCCAGCAGCTTGGCAGGGCGCGACAAGACCCAGTACTTC. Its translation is CASSLAGRDKTQYF. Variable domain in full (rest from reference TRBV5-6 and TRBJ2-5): DAGVTQSPTHLIKTRGQQVTLRCSPKSGHDTVSWYQQALGQGPQFIFQYYEEEERQRGNFPDRFSGHQFPNYSSELNVNALLLGDSALYLCASSLAGRDKTQYFGPGTRLLVL.

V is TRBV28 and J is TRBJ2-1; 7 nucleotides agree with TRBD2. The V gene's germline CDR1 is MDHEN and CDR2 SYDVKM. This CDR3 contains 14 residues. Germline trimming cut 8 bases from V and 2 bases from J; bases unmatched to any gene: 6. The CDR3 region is CASWTGLPYNEQFF. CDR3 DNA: TGTGCCAGCTGGACGGGACTACCCTACAATGAGCAGTTCTTC.

CDR3 DNA: TGTGCCAGCAGCTATGGCAGGGAGCGGCAGCCCCAGCATTTT. This gives the protein CASSYGRERQPQHF. The chain joins TRBV27 to TRBJ1-5; TRBD1 is a possible D gene (5 bases). The CDR3 consists of 14 residues. The germline V gene encodes CDR1 MNHEY and CDR2 SMNVEV (reference sequence). Trimming stripped 6 bases from V and 7 bases from J, with 16 bases between.

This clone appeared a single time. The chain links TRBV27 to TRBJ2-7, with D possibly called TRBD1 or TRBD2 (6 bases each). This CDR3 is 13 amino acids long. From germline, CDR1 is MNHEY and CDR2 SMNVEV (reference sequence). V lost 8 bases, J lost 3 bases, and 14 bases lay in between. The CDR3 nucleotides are TGTGCCAGCTCCTGGGGGGCAATCTACGAGCAGTACTTC. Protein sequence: CASSWGAIYEQYF.

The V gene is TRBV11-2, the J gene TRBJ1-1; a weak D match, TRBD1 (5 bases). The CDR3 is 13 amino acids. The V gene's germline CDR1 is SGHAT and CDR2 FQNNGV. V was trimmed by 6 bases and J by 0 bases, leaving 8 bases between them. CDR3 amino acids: CASRGGMNTEAFF. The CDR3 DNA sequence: TGTGCCAGCAGGGGGGGAATGAACACTGAAGCTTTCTTT.

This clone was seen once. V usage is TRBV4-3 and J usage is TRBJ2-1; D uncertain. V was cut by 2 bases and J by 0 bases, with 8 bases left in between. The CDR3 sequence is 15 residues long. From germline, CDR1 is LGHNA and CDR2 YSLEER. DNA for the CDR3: TGCGCCAGCAGCCAAAACCCTAGCTCCTACAATGAGCAGTTCTTC. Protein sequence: CASSQNPSSYNEQFF.

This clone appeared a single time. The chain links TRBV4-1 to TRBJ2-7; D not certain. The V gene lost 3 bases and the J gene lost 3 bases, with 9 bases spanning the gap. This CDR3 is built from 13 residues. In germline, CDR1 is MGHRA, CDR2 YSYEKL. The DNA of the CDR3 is TGCGCCAGCAGCCAGGAGTTGGTCTACGAGCAGTACTTC. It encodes CASSQELVYEQYF.

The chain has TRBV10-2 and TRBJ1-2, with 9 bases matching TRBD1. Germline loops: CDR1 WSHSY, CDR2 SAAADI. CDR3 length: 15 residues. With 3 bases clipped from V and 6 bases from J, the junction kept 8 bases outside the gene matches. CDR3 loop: CASSDTGGWDNGYTF. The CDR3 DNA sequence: TGCGCCAGCAGTGATACAGGGGGCTGGGATAATGGCTACACCTTC.

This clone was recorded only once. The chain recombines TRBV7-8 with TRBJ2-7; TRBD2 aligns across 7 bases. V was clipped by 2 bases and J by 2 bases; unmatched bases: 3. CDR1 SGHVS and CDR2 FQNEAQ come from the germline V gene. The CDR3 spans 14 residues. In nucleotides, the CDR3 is TGTGCCAGCAGCTTATCAGGGACTACCTACGAGCAGTACTTC. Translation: CASSLSGTTYEQYF.

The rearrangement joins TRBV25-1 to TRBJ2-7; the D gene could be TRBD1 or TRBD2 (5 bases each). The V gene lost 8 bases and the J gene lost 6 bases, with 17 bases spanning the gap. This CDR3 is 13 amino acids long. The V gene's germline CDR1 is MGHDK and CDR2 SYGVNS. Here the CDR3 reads CASSAGTLSEQYF. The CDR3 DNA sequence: TGTGCCAGCTCAGCCGGGACCTTATCCGAGCAGTACTTC.

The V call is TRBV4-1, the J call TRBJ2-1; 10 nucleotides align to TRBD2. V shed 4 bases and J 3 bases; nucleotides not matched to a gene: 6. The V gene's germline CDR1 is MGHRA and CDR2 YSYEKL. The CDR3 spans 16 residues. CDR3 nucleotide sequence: TGCGCCAGCAGCCTTGGACTAGCGGACGTCTACAATGAGCAGTTCTTC. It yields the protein CASSLGLADVYNEQFF.

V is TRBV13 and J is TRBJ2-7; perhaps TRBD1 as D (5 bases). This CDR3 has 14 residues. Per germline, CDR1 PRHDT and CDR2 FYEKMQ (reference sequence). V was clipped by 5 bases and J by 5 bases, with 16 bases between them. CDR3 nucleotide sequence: TGTGCCAGCAGCCCGCAGGGTTCCGCCCACGAGCAGTACTTC. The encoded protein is CASSPQGSAHEQYF.

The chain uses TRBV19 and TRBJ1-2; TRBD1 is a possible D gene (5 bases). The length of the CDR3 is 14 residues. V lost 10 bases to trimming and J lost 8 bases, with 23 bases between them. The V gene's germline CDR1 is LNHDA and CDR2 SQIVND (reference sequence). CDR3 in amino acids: CATTPWGDPRGYTF. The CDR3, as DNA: TGTGCCACCACACCTTGGGGGGACCCGAGGGGCTACACCTTC.

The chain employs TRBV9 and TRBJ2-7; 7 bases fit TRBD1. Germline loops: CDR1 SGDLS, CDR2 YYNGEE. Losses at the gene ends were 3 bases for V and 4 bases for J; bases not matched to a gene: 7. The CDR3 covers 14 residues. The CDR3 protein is CASSGWDSPYEQYF. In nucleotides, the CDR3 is TGTGCCAGCAGCGGTTGGGACAGTCCTTACGAGCAGTACTTC.

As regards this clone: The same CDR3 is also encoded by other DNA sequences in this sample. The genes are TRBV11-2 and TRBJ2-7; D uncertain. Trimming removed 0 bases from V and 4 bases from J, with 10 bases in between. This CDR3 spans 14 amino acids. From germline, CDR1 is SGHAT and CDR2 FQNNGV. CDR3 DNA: TGTGCCAGCAGCTTAGAAGCCGGGTTTTACGAGCAGTACTTC. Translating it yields CASSLEAGFYEQYF.

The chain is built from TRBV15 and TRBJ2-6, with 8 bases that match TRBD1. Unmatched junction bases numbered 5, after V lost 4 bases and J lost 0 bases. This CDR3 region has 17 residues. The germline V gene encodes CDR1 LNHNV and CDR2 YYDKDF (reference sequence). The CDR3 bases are TGTGCCACCAGCATACGGGACAGGAGCTCTGGGGCCAACGTCCTGACTTTC. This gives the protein CATSIRDRSSGANVLTF.

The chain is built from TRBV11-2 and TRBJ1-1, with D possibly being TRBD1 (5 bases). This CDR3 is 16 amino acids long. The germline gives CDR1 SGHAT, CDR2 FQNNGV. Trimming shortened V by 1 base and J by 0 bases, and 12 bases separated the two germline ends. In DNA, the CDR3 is TGTGCCAGCAGCTTAGGCAGGGCTGGGGTGAACACTGAAGCTTTCTTT. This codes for CASSLGRAGVNTEAFF.